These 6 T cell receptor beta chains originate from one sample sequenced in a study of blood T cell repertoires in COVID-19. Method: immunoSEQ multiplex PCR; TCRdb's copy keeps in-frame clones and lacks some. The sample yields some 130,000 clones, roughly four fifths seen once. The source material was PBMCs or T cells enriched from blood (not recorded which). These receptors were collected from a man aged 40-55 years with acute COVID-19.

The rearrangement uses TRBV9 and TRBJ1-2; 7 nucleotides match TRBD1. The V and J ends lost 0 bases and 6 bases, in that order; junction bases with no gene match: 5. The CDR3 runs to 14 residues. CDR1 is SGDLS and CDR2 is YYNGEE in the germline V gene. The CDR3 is CASSVDRGQNGYTF. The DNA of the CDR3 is TGTGCCAGCAGCGTAGATCGGGGACAGAATGGCTACACCTTC.

The CDR3 coding sequence is TGTGCCAGCAGCCAAGATACGGGAGCATACAATGAGCAGTTCTTC. Encoded protein: CASSQDTGAYNEQFF. This chain links TRBV3-1 (or the pseudogene TRBV3-2) with TRBJ2-1, with TRBD2 as a possible D gene (6 bases). CDR3 size: 15 residues. CDR1 and CDR2 (germline): LGHDT, YNNKEL (reference sequence). V was clipped by 0 bases and J by 4 bases, with 10 bases between them.

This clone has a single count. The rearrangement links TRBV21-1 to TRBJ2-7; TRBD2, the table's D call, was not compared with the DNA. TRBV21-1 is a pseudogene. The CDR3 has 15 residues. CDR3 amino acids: CASSKYRGGSYEQYF. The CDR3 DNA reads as TGTGCCAGCAGCAAATATAGGGGGGGCTCCTACGAGCAGTACTTC.

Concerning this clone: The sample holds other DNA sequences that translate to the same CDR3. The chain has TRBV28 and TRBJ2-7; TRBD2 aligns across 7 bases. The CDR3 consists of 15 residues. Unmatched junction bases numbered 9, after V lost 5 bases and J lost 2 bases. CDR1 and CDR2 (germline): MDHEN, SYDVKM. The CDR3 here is CASSPRAGITYEQYF. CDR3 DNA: TGTGCCAGCAGTCCACGAGCGGGGATTACCTACGAGCAGTACTTC.

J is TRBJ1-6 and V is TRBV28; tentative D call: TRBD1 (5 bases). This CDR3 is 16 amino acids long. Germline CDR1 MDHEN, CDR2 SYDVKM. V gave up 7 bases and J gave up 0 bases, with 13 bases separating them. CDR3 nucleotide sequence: TGTGCCAGCACCCCGGACACGAGCTCCTATAATTCACCCCTCCACTTT. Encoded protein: CASTPDTSSYNSPLHF.

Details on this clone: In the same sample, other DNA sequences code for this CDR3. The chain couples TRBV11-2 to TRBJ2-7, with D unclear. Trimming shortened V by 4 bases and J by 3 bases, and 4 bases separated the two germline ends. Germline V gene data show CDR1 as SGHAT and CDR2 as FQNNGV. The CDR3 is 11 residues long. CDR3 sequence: CASSSVYEQYF. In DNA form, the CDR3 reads TGTGCCAGCAGCTCTGTCTACGAGCAGTACTTC.